The T cell receptor beta chain described here comes from a study of PD-L1 blockade in urothelial cancer. Trimming took off 3 bases at V and 5 bases at J, with 6 bases between the two ends. Looked up from germline, CDR1 is MGHDK and CDR2 is SYGVNS. This CDR3 is 12 amino acids long. TCRdb keeps only in-frame clones here, not all; method: immunoSEQ multiplex PCR. This table holds some 40,000 clones, more than 70% found once. Time point specified: pretreatment peripheral blood. Here the sequenced sample was PBMCs, taken around atezolizumab (anti-PD-L1) treatment. This receptor was obtained from a donor at least 40 years old with urothelial cancer. The rearrangement links TRBV25-1 to TRBJ2-3; D remains unclear. This chain's CDR3 is CASSEFRDTQYF. The CDR3 DNA reads as TGTGCCAGCAGTGAGTTTAGAGATACGCAGTATTTT.